The 23 T cell receptor beta chains below all came from one sample that was sequenced in a study of blood T cell repertoires in COVID-19. The repertoire was sequenced with immunoSEQ multiplex PCR; TCRdb's copy has only in-frame clones and lacks some. The profile shows approximately 250,000 clones, roughly 90% of them singletons. Sequencing used PBMCs or T cells enriched from blood (not recorded which). These receptors were obtained from a middle-aged man who had been exposed to COVID-19.

DNA for the CDR3: TGTGCCAGCAGCCCCCAGGCGGGGTCCTACGAGCAGTACTTC. Amino acids: CASSPQAGSYEQYF. The chain combines TRBV7-2 with TRBJ2-7, with D possibly TRBD2 on 6 matching bases. CDR3 length equals 14 residues. The V gene's germline CDR1 is SGHTA and CDR2 FQGNSA. V lost 5 bases, J lost 1 base, and 12 bases lay in between.

The V and J genes are TRBV5-1 and TRBJ2-7; D possibly corresponds to TRBD1 (5 bases). The CDR3 has 13 residues. The V end was cut by 5 bases, the J end by 5 bases, with 14 bases between. Germline CDR1 reads SGHRS; CDR2 reads YFSETQ. CDR3 DNA: TGCGCCAGCAGGACCACCTCAGGGAACGAGCAGTACTTC. This translates into CASRTTSGNEQYF.

The chain carries TRBV18 and TRBJ2-3, with D maybe TRBD2 (5 bases). The V gene's germline CDR1 is KGHSH and CDR2 LQKENI. CDR3 size: 13 residues. The V end was cut by 3 bases, the J end by 6 bases, with 10 bases between. CDR3: CASSPGGLDTQYF. The CDR3, as DNA: TGTGCCAGCTCACCGGGCGGGTTGGATACGCAGTATTTT.

V is TRBV14 and J is TRBJ1-2, with D perhaps TRBD1 (6 bases). The germline V gene has CDR1 SGHDN and CDR2 FVKESK. CDR3 length: 15 residues. V was clipped by 3 bases and J by 1 base, with 12 bases between them. The CDR3 DNA reads TGTGCCAGCAGCCATGCGCGGGGGCATAACTATGGCTACACCTTC. Translated: CASSHARGHNYGYTF.

This clone was found once. J is TRBJ2-7 and V is TRBV29-1; 7 nucleotides line up with TRBD1. The junction had 11 bases not matched to a gene; V was cut back by 6 bases and J by 0 bases. The CDR3 loop spans 15 amino acids. Germline lookup yields CDR1 SQVTM and CDR2 ANQGSEA. Here the CDR3 reads CSVNQPDRSSYEQYF. CDR3 in DNA: TGCAGCGTCAACCAACCGGACAGGAGCTCCTACGAGCAGTACTTC.

The chain is built from TRBV2 and TRBJ2-1, with TRBD2 matching 7 bases. CDR3 length: 15 residues. The germline V gene encodes CDR1 SNHLY and CDR2 FYNNEI. V lost 6 bases and J lost 4; bases outside the gene matches: 9. Here the CDR3 reads CASRGSLAEYNEQFF. DNA of the CDR3: TGTGCCAGCAGGGGGAGCCTAGCGGAATACAATGAGCAGTTCTTC. Looking up the rest from reference TRBV2 and TRBJ2-1 gives the full variable domain: EPEVTQTPSHQVTQMGQEVILRCVPISNHLYFYWYRQILGQKVEFLVSFYNNEISEKSEIFDDQFSVERPDGSNFTLKIRSTKLEDSAMYFCASRGSLAEYNEQFFGPGTRLTVL.

The gene calls are TRBV30 and TRBJ2-1; D remains unclear. Germline V gene lookup returns CDR1 GTSNPN and CDR2 SVGIG (reference sequence). V lost 0 bases and J lost 10, with 7 bases in between. This CDR3 is 11 amino acids long. The CDR3 sequence: CAWSVVEEQFF. The CDR3 region has the DNA TGTGCCTGGAGTGTAGTCGAGGAGCAGTTCTTC.

The chain combines TRBV5-1 with TRBJ2-5; a possible D gene is TRBD1 (5 bases). The germline V gene encodes CDR1 SGHRS and CDR2 YFSETQ. The CDR3 runs to 14 residues. Deletions cut 5 bases from V and 3 bases from J, with 14 bases between. CDR3 residues: CASRYGAEKETQYF. The CDR3 DNA follows: TGCGCCAGCAGATATGGGGCTGAAAAAGAGACCCAGTACTTC.

V usage is TRBV18 and J usage is TRBJ2-1; TRBD2 matches at 9 bases. This CDR3 has 17 residues. Germline V gene sequence: CDR1 KGHSH, CDR2 LQKENI. V shed 2 bases and J 5 bases; nucleotides not matched to a gene: 10. The DNA for the CDR3 is TGTGCCAGCTCACCATATCAACGGACTAGCGAGCACAATGAGCAGTTCTTC. Its protein is CASSPYQRTSEHNEQFF.

The chain links TRBV28 to TRBJ2-3, with TRBD2 identical over 12 bases. The CDR3 runs 16 residues. The trim removed 5 bases at V and 6 bases at J, leaving 9 bases unmatched. Germline V CDR1 and CDR2: MDHEN, SYDVKM. CDR3 sequence: CASSPGLAGYFDTQYF. Here the CDR3 DNA reads TGTGCCAGCAGTCCAGGACTAGCGGGGTACTTCGATACGCAGTATTTT.

The V gene is TRBV6-2 or TRBV6-3, the J gene TRBJ1-5; 8 bases align to TRBD1. Germline V gene data show CDR1 as MNHEY and CDR2 as SVGEGT. V trimming: 6 bases; J trimming: 4 bases; junction bases outside the gene matches: 8. The CDR3 is 15 amino acids. In DNA, the CDR3 is TGTGCCAGCAGCCCCGGGACAGGTTGGAATCAGCCCCAGCATTTT. This sequence encodes CASSPGTGWNQPQHF.

The chain links TRBV19 to TRBJ1-2, with D perhaps matching TRBD1 (6 bases). The CDR3 has 13 amino acids. Germline lookup yields CDR1 LNHDA and CDR2 SQIVND (reference sequence). V shed 6 bases and J shed 6 bases, with 14 bases lying between them. The CDR3 DNA is TGTGCCAGTAGGCCCGACAGGTCTCATGGCTACACCTTC. Translation: CASRPDRSHGYTF.

This chain connects TRBV6-6 to TRBJ1-4, with TRBD1 identical over 7 bases. Germline values: CDR1 MNHNY, CDR2 SVGAGI (reference sequence). Losses at the gene ends were 6 bases for V and 3 bases for J; bases not matched to a gene: 4. The CDR3 has 14 residues. CDR3 in amino acids: CASRQTGPNEKLFF. The CDR3 bases are TGTGCCAGCAGACAGACAGGGCCTAATGAAAAACTGTTTTTT.

This chain joins TRBV12-5 and TRBJ1-5; the D gene is possibly TRBD1 (6 bases). The V end lost 9 bases, the J end lost 6 bases, and 21 bases lay between the germline ends. Germline-derived CDR1 and CDR2 are LGHNT and FRNRAP. The CDR3 sequence is 15 residues long. CDR3 region: CASQLGTRITQPQHF. In nucleotides, the CDR3 is TGTGCTAGCCAATTGGGGACACGGATTACTCAGCCCCAGCATTTT.

The chain has TRBV30 and TRBJ1-2; 12 bases agree with TRBD1. Germline-derived CDR1 and CDR2 are GTSNPN and SVGIG (reference sequence). CDR3 size: 13 residues. V shed 5 bases and J 3 bases; nucleotides not matched to a gene: 1. For the CDR3, the DNA is TGTGCCTGGGGGACAGGGGGCGACTATGGCTACACCTTC. Its protein product is CAWGTGGDYGYTF. Based on the CDR3 plus reference TRBV30 and TRBJ1-2, the full variable domain is SQTIHQWPATLVQPVGSPLSLECTVEGTSNPNLYWYRQAAGRGLQLLFYSVGIGQISSEVPQNLSASRPQDRQFILSSKKLLLSDSGFYLCAWGTGGDYGYTFGSGTRLTVV.

This chain links TRBV4-2 with TRBJ2-7, with TRBD1 matching 7 bases. V shed 2 bases and J 3 bases; nucleotides not matched to a gene: 7. This CDR3 region has 15 residues. Germline CDR1 is LGHNA and CDR2 is YNFKEQ. CDR3 coding DNA: TGTGCCAGCAGCCAACCAGAGGGACAGCACTACGAGCAGTACTTC. Its translation is CASSQPEGQHYEQYF.

The chain joins TRBV6-5 to TRBJ1-5; D possibly corresponds to TRBD1 (6 bases). The V end was cut by 4 bases, the J end by 3 bases, with 13 bases between. The CDR3 spans 15 residues. Germline V gives CDR1 MNHEY, CDR2 SVGAGI. The CDR3 DNA reads as TGTGCCAGCAGTTCCAAACAGGGTTCCAATCAGCCCCAGCATTTT. Translating it yields CASSSKQGSNQPQHF.

This chain joins TRBV5-6 and TRBJ1-5; TRBD1 matches at 7 bases. V shed 0 bases and J 6 bases; nucleotides not matched to a gene: 6. This CDR3 is built from 15 residues. Germline CDR1 reads SGHDT; CDR2 reads YYEEEE. CDR3 DNA: TGTGCCAGCAGCTTGGCCGTAGGGGGCGTTCAGCCCCAGCATTTT. Its translation: CASSLAVGGVQPQHF.

The V gene is TRBV6-5, the J gene TRBJ1-3, with no clear D. Germline CDR1 reads MNHEY; CDR2 reads SVGAGI. CDR3 length: 15 amino acids. V lost 6 bases to trimming and J lost 2 bases, with 14 bases between them. The CDR3 nucleotides read TGTGCCAGCAGAACTAGGGAGCCTACTGGAAACACCATATATTTT. Amino acid sequence: CASRTREPTGNTIYF.

The chain couples TRBV4-3 to TRBJ1-2, with 7 positions matching TRBD1. With 3 bases clipped from V and 4 bases from J, the junction kept 8 bases outside the gene matches. The CDR3 covers 15 residues. Germline CDR1 and CDR2: LGHNA and YSLEER. The CDR3 nucleotides are TGCGCCAGCAGCCAGGACGAACAGGGGTTCTATGGCTACACCTTC. Protein sequence: CASSQDEQGFYGYTF.

This clone occurred once. V is TRBV12-5 and J is TRBJ1-1; perhaps TRBD1 as D (6 bases). The CDR3 consists of 16 residues. Germline loops: CDR1 LGHNT, CDR2 FRNRAP. V lost 6 bases and J lost 6, with 23 bases in between. The CDR3, as DNA: TGTGCTAGTGGCCCCTCGACAGGACGGGGAGATCCTGAAGCTTTCTTT. Translating it yields CASGPSTGRGDPEAFF.

The V and J genes are TRBV19 and TRBJ1-5; D possibly corresponds to TRBD1 (5 bases). V was clipped by 2 bases and J by 0 bases, with 11 bases between them. The CDR3 runs 16 residues. Germline V gene data show CDR1 as LNHDA and CDR2 as SQIVND (reference sequence). CDR3 sequence: CASSIIPGNSNQPQHF. The CDR3, as DNA: TGTGCCAGTAGTATAATCCCAGGGAATAGCAATCAGCCCCAGCATTTT.

The chain uses TRBV4-1 and TRBJ1-4; D is possibly TRBD1 (6 bases). The V gene lost 0 bases and the J gene lost 7 bases, with 15 bases spanning the gap. Germline CDR1 reads MGHRA; CDR2 reads YSYEKL. This CDR3 is built from 16 residues. The DNA of the CDR3 is TGCGCCAGCAGCCAAGATCGGGGGGCGTCGGTTGAAAAACTGTTTTTT. This sequence encodes CASSQDRGASVEKLFF.